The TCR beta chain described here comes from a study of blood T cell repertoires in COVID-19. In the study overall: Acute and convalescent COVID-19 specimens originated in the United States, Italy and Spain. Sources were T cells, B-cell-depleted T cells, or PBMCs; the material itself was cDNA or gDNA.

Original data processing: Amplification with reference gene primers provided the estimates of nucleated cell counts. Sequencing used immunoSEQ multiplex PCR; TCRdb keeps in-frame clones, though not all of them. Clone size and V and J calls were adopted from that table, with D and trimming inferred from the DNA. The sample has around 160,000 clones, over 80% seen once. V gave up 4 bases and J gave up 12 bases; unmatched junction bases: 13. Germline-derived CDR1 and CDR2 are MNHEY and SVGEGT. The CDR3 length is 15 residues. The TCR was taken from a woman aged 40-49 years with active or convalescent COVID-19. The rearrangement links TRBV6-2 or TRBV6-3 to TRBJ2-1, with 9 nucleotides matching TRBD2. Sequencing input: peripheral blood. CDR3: CASSLGQPGLAWQFF. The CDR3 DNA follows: TGTGCCAGCAGTTTGGGCCAGCCCGGACTAGCGTGGCAGTTCTTC.